This record concerns one TCR beta chain sequence. This CDR3 comprises 13 residues. Per germline, CDR1 PRHDT and CDR2 FYEKMQ (reference sequence). The ends lost 3 bases at V and 6 bases at J; junction bases unmatched: 3. This sample is drawn from a study of blood T cell repertoires in COVID-19. Study-wide context: Donors in the United States, Italy and Spain gave samples during acute or convalescent COVID-19. In each case, the material was cDNA or gDNA derived from T cells, B-cell-depleted T cells, or PBMCs.

Original data processing: Amplification from reference gene primers served as the basis for estimated nucleated cell counts. TCRdb's table, derived via immunoSEQ multiplex PCR, lists solely in-frame clones and lacks some. For V, J and clone size, that table is used; D and trimming come from the DNA. The table records approximately 120,000 clones, approximately 81% of them present only once. Sequencing was carried out using peripheral blood. This TCR was sampled from a woman aged 45-65 years with acute or convalescent COVID-19. The rearrangement uses TRBV13 and TRBJ2-3, with TRBD2 matching 7 bases. The CDR3 DNA reads TGTGCCAGCAGCTTGGCGGGAGTCGATACGCAGTATTTT. Residues: CASSLAGVDTQYF.